Shown below are 8 T cell receptor beta chains from a single sample sequenced in a study of shared clonotypes between healthy human individuals. Only in-frame clones appear in the TCRdb table, and some are missing; sequencing was by immunoSEQ multiplex PCR. The table lists roughly 1,000,000 clones, about 80% of them singletons. Sequencing was performed on memory CD4+ T cells from PBMCs. As to subset: CD45RA-negative fraction. The source of these receptors is a man between 18 and 29 years old in good health. Some clones in this sample may be carry-over from other donors' samples.

This rearrangement joins TRBV27 to TRBJ2-7; perhaps TRBD1 as D (6 bases). CDR1 and CDR2 from the germline V gene are MNHEY and SMNVEV (reference sequence). CDR3 length: 15 amino acids. V was clipped by 6 bases and J by 4 bases, with 19 bases between them. The CDR3 DNA is TGTGCCAGCAGACCCACCGGTCAGGGGAGATACGAGCAGTACTTC. Translation: CASRPTGQGRYEQYF.

The chain uses TRBV11-2 and TRBJ2-7; possibly TRBD2 for D (6 bases). The CDR3 loop spans 11 amino acids. V shed 5 bases and J shed 7 bases, with 9 bases lying between them. Germline V gives CDR1 SGHAT, CDR2 FQNNGV. CDR3 loop: CASSLEGEQYF. CDR3 bases: TGTGCCAGCAGCCTGGAGGGGGAGCAGTACTTC.

The V call is TRBV13, the J call TRBJ1-1, with 7 bases fitting TRBD1. V gave up 5 bases and J gave up 9 bases; unmatched junction bases: 6. The length of the CDR3 is 12 residues. Germline values: CDR1 PRHDT, CDR2 FYEKMQ (reference sequence). In DNA, the CDR3 is TGTGCCAGCAGCACCCGGGACAGTCAAGCTTTCTTT. Encoded protein: CASSTRDSQAFF.

A note on this clone: With a far larger clone one base away, a read error is the likely cause. Other nucleotide sequences from this sample produce the same CDR3. This rearrangement joins TRBV15 to TRBJ2-7, with 9 bases identical to TRBD2. The germline V gene encodes CDR1 LNHNV and CDR2 YYDKDF (reference sequence). Trimming took 0 bases from V and 6 from J; bases not matched to a gene: 3. This CDR3 region has 14 residues. The CDR3 is CATSRDLAGAEQYF. The CDR3 DNA follows: TGTGCCACCAGCAGAGATTTAGCGGGGGCCGAGCAGTACTTC.

This rearrangement joins TRBV5-6 to TRBJ2-2; D assignment may be TRBD1 or TRBD2 (5 bases each). This CDR3 comprises 14 residues. Germline-derived CDR1 and CDR2 are SGHDT and YYEEEE. Trimming removed 0 bases at V and 5 bases at J, with 8 bases between. The CDR3 bases are TGTGCCAGCAGCTTGGCTGGGGGAACCGGGGAGCTGTTTTTT. Its translation is CASSLAGGTGELFF.

V gene TRBV11-1 combines with J gene TRBJ2-7; 8 nucleotides match TRBD1. Germline V lookup: CDR1 SGHAT, CDR2 FQDESV (reference sequence). J gave up 9 bases and V 3 bases, and 7 bases lay outside the gene matches. The CDR3 covers 13 residues. The CDR3 DNA follows: TGTGCCAGCAGCTTGCAGGGGGCGGTCGGGCAGTACTTC. This translates into CASSLQGAVGQYF.

In the case of this clone: The sample contains more than one DNA sequence encoding this CDR3. The V call is TRBV27, the J call TRBJ2-7; a possible D gene is TRBD2 (5 bases). Per germline, CDR1 MNHEY and CDR2 SMNVEV (reference sequence). There are 12 residues in the CDR3. Trimming pared 5 bases from V and 4 bases from J, leaving 9 bases between. CDR3 protein: CASSASSYEQYF. CDR3 bases: TGTGCCAGCAGTGCTAGCAGTTACGAGCAGTACTTC.

The chain is built from TRBV6-6 and TRBJ2-7; D call uncertain. Trimming stripped 6 bases from V and 5 bases from J, with 8 bases between. This CDR3 spans 11 amino acids. CDR1 is MNHNY and CDR2 is SVGAGI in the germline V gene (reference sequence). The CDR3 reads CASRTQDEQYF. The CDR3 DNA follows: TGTGCCAGCAGAACGCAAGACGAGCAGTACTTC.